The present entry profiles one T cell receptor (beta chain) with its context. What this receptor recognizes is not known. From the germline V gene, CDR1 is LGHNA and CDR2 is YNFKEQ. The CDR3 goes from the cysteine to the phenylalanine over 15 residues. The DNA shown is the 45-base CDR3, in frame from base 1. V is pruned by 1 base and J by 5 bases, leaving 5 bases of the junction without a gene match. The data derive from a study of cytomegalovirus exposure and HLA in healthy donors (dated by TCRdb to about 2017). Some background on the complete study: An earlier analysis of 587 of the donors reported about 260 Gb of sequence data and 90 million to 120 million unique TCR beta sequences obtained from about 170 million T cells. Besides the first cohort of around 700 subjects, a separate validation cohort made up of 120 different subjects was used. Of the 300 to 450 genotyped donors, less than 90% were placed in the genetic ancestry cluster associated with self-reported Caucasian donors. To predict cytomegalovirus infection status, the study combined high-throughput TCR immunosequencing, statistical association of individual TCRs with disease status, and machine learning. Typing coverage differed by locus: A, B, C, DRB1 and DQB1 were typed in roughly 629-630 donors, DQA1 in about 510, DPA1 in nearly 610, and DPB1 in roughly 470. All discovery cohort repertoires had been generated on a single sequencing platform. An earlier analysis of approximately 630 of the donors applied high-throughput TCR beta sequencing to assess whether each TCR beta V gene segment acted as functional or pseudogenic. Donor age, sex, ethnicity and CMV serostatus were compiled alongside the repertoire data. Because of strong linkage in the cohort, a few DR-DQ haplotypes were treated as single units for association and clustering. The study profiled the T cell repertoires of more than 500 subjects by immunosequencing and related them to cytomegalovirus serostatus. A later analysis re-examined previously published TCR beta repertoires from more than 550 donors and added high-resolution HLA genotyping to investigate patterns of TCR occurrence. HLA typing included class I and class II loci at four-digit resolution. The study was designed to test whether signatures of past pathogen exposure could be identified by cataloging public T cell receptors. In the later analysis, no new phenotypic data were used to find candidate immune exposures; instead, reliance was placed on TCR beta sequences and their occurrence across donors. Among 350 to 400 genotyped donors of the cohort, an average of about 240,000 unique TCR beta nucleotide sequences were sequenced per donor, around a sixth of them non-productive. An early release covering roughly 600 HLA-typed donors comprised approximately 290 gigabases of sequencing data and approximately 80 million unique TCR sequences. Genome-wide SNP genotypes for about three fifths of the roughly 700 donors were used in a later genetic analysis, which treated that subset as a discovery cohort. General study outcomes and caveats: In vitro tests confirmed that a few of the cytomegalovirus-associated TCR beta chains recognize cytomegalovirus antigens. The classifier was reported to diagnose cytomegalovirus status with high specificity and sensitivity in both the original cohort and the validation cohort. This cohort had only TCR beta chains sequenced, and the lack of alpha or paired-chain data limited which features could be detected. In a later analysis, several top co-occurrence clusters were reported to appear linked to parvovirus B19, influenza, CMV and Epstein-Barr virus. Across donors, most TCR sequences were observed very rarely, whereas some public TCRs were present in many individuals. In a later analysis, the rate of TCR association differed among HLA loci, with DRB1 alleles having the most associated TCRs and HLA-C alleles having the fewest. The authors suggested that the approach could potentially be extended to other disease states and immunological phenotypes. A further reported finding was that TCR beta sequences accurately predicted the HLA-A and HLA-B alleles for most subjects in the first cohort. Approximately 16 rarely observed V segments, including chromosome 9 orphons, were excluded from the earlier analysis of approximately 500 of the donors because counts were too low. Some IMGT-functional V segments, including TRBV6-2 and TRBV6-3, could not be told apart with the 87-base-pair reads, so those segments were excluded. Compared with the approximately 710-donor mean, donors in an Asian-associated ancestry cluster had fewer N-insertions in productive TCRs, according to a later genetic analysis. In a later analysis, some 17,000 TCR beta sequences were associated with specific HLA alleles at a false discovery rate of 0.05. In a later analysis, HLA-associated TCR beta chains showed more clonal expansion and lower generation probabilities than non-associated chains that were equally common. Because HLA typing was missing for some donors at each locus, association tests included only the typed subset. A total of roughly 160 TCR beta chains were listed by the study as associated with cytomegalovirus. In a later genetic analysis, a missense DCLRE1C variant was associated with V-gene and J-gene trimming of TCR beta chains, and the association was replicated in an independent cohort. Linkage disequilibrium might explain the correlated functional status among segregating V segments, but an unknown experimental factor could not be ruled out. In a later analysis, most CMV-associated TCR beta chains were found to appear HLA-restricted, with HLA associations seemingly driven largely by CMV exposure. In an earlier analysis of around 600 of the donors, most TCR beta V segments appeared in productive rearrangements about 90% or about 30% of the time, broadly matching IMGT annotations. A cluster of highly shared sequence variants was judged likely to be a technical artifact of the sequencing pipeline. For the cohort, immune exposure information was limited to CMV serostatus. Assigning TCR associations to individual alleles was difficult when HLA alleles, especially DR and DQ, strongly co-occurred. Roughly uniform sequencing depth across donors was assumed in presence/absence analyses, although this assumption may not hold.

The method was the immunoSEQ multiplex PCR assay. For the multiplex PCR, a mixture combining 60 forward primers for TCR Vbeta segments and 13 reverse primers for TCR Jbeta segments was used. The CDR3 region of rearranged TCR beta genes was amplified from genomic DNA with a multiplex PCR assay. The Illumina HiSeq System was used to sequence the amplified TCR beta libraries as 87-base-pair reads. Per the original workflow: Across the 640 or so repertoires, a later analysis counted tens of millions of unique TCR beta chains, about 10 million of which were shared by at least two donors. To remove PCR and sequencing errors, raw reads were error-corrected and collapsed into unique sequences using a nearest-neighbor algorithm that merged closely related sequences. To assign V, D and J gene segments, CDR3 sequences were aligned to IMGT reference sequences. For a sequence to be retained, a match of at least six nucleotides to both a V gene segment and a J gene segment was required. Rearrangements were classified as productive when the CDR3 lacked stop codons and remained in frame with V and J, and all other rearrangements were classified as non-productive. CDR3 was defined by IMGT convention, running from the second conserved V-encoded cysteine to the conserved J-encoded phenylalanine. The earlier analysis of about 640 of the donors excluded any sequence lacking an unambiguous match to a single V gene segment. An earlier analysis of 587 of the donors called V segments functional above 56.7% productive rearrangements and segregating when the between-donor standard deviation exceeded 5%. A statistical classification framework was built for diagnosing cytomegalovirus status from the catalog of TCR beta chain sequences. A later analysis assigned V and J genes by comparing TCR nucleotide sequences with IMGT/GENE-DB human TR gene sequences. A later analysis assigned CDR3 sequences and most-parsimonious VDJ recombination scenarios with the TCRdist pipeline. In a later analysis, every TCR beta chain was defined by the combination of its CDR3 amino acid sequence and its V-gene family, and reads without a unique V-gene family were dropped. In a later analysis, several hundred highly shared, low-generation-probability nucleotide sequences were removed to address suspected cross-contamination and a sequencing artifact. In a later analysis, a clonal expansion index was calculated for each public chain from normalized within-repertoire ranks of inferred template counts. In a later analysis, generation probabilities were computed with a VDJ recombination model fitted to out-of-frame rearrangements, and the resulting probabilities were checked against IGoR. In a later analysis, TCR-TCR, TCR-HLA and TCR-CMV co-occurrence was scored with hypergeometric tests, and a repertoire-size bias correction was applied to TCR pairs. In a later analysis, false discovery rates were estimated by permuting HLA or CMV assignments 20 times. In a later analysis, co-occurring TCRs were grouped using DBSCAN, with TCRdist sequence similarity added in when clustering inside HLA-allele-positive subsets. Co-occurrence clustering excluded repertoires with fewer than 30,000 or more than 120,000 public chains, plus five with anomalous nucleotide sharing. Imported from immuneACCESS, the table was reduced by TCRdb to in-frame sequences with V and J called. These copies leave out some clones; in studies compared against another copy, an unresolved V gene accounts for under half, and the cause of the remainder is not known. V and J calls and clone size are given by that table; D and trimming were obtained from the DNA. The sample table on file contains about 200,000 clones. Roughly 0.74% of the sample belongs to the ten largest clones.

The cohort consisted of some 670 healthy bone marrow donors. At the time of sampling, every cohort member was nominally healthy, though immune exposures that went unrecorded were likely present. The donor was CMV seronegative and was included in the group of 352 seronegative cohort members. A peripheral blood sample was provided by each donor, and peripheral blood mononuclear cells were used for TCR beta sequencing. The Qiagen DNeasy Blood Extraction Kit was used to extract genomic DNA from the blood cell samples. The sequenced sample was PBMCs. The chain was built from TRBV4-2 and TRBJ2-5, and TRBD2 matches 9 of the central bases. The source is a boy between 5 and 17 years old in good health and CMV-seronegative. The CDR3 sequence is CASSQAGTSLETQYF. The bases are TGTGCCAGCAGCCAAGCAGGGACTAGCCTTGAGACCCAGTACTTC.